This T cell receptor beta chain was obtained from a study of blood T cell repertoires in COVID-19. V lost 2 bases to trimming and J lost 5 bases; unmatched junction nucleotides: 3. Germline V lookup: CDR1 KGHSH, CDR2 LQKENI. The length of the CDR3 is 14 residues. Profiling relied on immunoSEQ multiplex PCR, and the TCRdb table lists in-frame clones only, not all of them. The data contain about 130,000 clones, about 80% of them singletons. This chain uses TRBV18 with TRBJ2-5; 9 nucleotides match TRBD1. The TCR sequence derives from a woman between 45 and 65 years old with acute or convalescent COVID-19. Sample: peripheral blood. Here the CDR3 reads CASSPGTGYETQYF. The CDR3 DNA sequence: TGTGCCAGCTCACCAGGGACAGGGTACGAGACCCAGTACTTC.